This T cell receptor beta chain was sequenced in a study of cytotoxic CD8 clonotypes in ibrutinib-treated CLL. CDR3 length: 16 residues. V shed 6 bases and J 1 base; nucleotides not matched to a gene: 8. In germline, CDR1 is ENHRY, CDR2 SYGVKD. The protocol was immunoSEQ multiplex PCR, while the TCRdb copy is restricted to in-frame clones and leaves out a portion. The sample lists 250,000 to 350,000 clones, more than 70% occurring once. The clonotype originates from a human donor with chronic lymphocytic leukemia. The sample was PBMCs, taken at disease progression, from a patient treated with ibrutinib. This sequence joins TRBV10-3 and TRBJ2-1; 8 bases fit TRBD2. CDR3 region: CAIRVSSGASYNEQFF. The DNA for the CDR3 is TGTGCCATCAGAGTCAGTAGCGGGGCGTCCTACAATGAGCAGTTCTTC.